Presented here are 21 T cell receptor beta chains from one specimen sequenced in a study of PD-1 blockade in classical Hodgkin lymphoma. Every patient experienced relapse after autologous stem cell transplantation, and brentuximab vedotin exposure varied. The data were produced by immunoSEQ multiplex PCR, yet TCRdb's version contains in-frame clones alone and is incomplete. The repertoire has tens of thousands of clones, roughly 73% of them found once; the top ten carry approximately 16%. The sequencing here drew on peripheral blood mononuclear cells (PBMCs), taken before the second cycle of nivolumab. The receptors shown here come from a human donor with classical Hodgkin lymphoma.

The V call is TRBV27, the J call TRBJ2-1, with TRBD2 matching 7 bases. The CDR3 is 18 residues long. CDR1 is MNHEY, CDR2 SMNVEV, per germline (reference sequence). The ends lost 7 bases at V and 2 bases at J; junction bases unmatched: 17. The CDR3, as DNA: TGTGCCAGCACTCCCCTGGGGCTGGGGGGAGGGACCTACAATGAGCAGTTCTTC. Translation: CASTPLGLGGGTYNEQFF.

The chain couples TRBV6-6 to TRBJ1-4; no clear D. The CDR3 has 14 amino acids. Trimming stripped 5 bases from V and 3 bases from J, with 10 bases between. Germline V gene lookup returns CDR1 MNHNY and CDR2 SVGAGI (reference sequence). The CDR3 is CASSPLGANEKLFF. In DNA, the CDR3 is TGTGCCAGCAGTCCCCTGGGAGCTAATGAAAAACTGTTTTTT.

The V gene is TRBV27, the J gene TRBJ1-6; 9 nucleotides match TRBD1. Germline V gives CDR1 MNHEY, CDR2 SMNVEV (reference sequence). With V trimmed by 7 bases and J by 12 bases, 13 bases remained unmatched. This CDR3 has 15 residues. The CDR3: CASTHHGTGSEPLHF. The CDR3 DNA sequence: TGTGCCAGCACCCATCATGGGACAGGGAGTGAACCCCTCCACTTT.

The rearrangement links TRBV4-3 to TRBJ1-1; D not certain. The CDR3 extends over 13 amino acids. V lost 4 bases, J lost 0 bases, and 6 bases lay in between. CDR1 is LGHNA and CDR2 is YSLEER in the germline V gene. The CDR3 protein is CASSPNMNTEAFF. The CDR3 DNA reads TGCGCCAGCAGCCCTAATATGAACACTGAAGCTTTCTTT.

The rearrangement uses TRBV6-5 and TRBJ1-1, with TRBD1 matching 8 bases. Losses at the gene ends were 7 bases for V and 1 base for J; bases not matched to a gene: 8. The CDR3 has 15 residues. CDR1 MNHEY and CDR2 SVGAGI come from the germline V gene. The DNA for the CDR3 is TGTGCCAGCACCCGACCGGGGACAGGGAACACTGAAGCTTTCTTT. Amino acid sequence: CASTRPGTGNTEAFF.

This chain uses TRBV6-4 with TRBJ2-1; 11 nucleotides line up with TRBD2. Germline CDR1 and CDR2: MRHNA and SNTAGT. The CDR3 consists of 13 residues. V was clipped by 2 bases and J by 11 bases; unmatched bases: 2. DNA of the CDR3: TGTGCCAGCAGTGACGGGACTAGCGGAAAGCAGTTCTTC. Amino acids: CASSDGTSGKQFF.

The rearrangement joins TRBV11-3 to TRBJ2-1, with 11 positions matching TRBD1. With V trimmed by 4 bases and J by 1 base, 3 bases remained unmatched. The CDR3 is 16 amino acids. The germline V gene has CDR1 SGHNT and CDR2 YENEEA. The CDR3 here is CASSSRDRGSYNEQFF. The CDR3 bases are TGTGCCAGCAGCTCCCGGGACAGGGGGTCCTACAATGAGCAGTTCTTC.

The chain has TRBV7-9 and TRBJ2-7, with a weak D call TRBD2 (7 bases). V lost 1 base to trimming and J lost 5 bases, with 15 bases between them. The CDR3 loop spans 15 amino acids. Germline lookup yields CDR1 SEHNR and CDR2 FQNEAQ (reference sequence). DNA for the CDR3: TGTGCCAGCAGCTTAGTTCAGGGGACTAAAAACGAGCAGTACTTC. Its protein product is CASSLVQGTKNEQYF.

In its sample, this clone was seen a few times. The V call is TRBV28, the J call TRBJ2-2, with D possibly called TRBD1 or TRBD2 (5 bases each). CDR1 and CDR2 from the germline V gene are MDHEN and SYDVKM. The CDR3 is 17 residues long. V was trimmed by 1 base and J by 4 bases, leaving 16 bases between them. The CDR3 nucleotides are TGTGCCAGCAGTTTATTTCCCGGGGCAGGACCCACCGGGGAGCTGTTTTTT. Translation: CASSLFPGAGPTGELFF. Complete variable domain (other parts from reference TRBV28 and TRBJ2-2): DVKVTQSSRYLVKRTGEKVFLECVQDMDHENMFWYRQDPGLGLRLIYFSYDVKMKEKGDIPEGYSVSREKKERFSLILESASTNQTSMYLCASSLFPGAGPTGELFFGEGSRLTVL.

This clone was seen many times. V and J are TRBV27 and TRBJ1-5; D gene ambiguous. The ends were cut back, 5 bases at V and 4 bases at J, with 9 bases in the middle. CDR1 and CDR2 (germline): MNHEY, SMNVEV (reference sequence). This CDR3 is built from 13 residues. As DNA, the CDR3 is TGTGCCAGCAGTGAAAGCAGAAATCAGCCCCAGCATTTT. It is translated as CASSESRNQPQHF.

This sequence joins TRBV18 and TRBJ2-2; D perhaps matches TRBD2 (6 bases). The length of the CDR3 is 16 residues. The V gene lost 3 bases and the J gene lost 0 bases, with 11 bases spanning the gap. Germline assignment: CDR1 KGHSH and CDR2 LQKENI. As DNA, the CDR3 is TGTGCCAGCTCACCCTTGGGGGGTCCGAACACCGGGGAGCTGTTTTTT. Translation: CASSPLGGPNTGELFF.

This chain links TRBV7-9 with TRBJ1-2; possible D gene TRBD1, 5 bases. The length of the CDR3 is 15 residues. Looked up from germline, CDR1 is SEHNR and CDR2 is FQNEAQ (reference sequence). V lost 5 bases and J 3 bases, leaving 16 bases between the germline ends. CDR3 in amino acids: CASSPGGGGYYGYTF. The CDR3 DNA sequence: TGTGCCAGCAGCCCCGGGGGGGGTGGGTACTATGGCTACACCTTC.

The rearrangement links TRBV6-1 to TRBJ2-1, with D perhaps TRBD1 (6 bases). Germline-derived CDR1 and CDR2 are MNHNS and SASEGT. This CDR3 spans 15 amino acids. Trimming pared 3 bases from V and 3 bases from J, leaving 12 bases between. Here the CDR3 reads CASSEWGQDYNEQFF. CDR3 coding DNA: TGTGCCAGCAGTGAGTGGGGGCAGGACTACAATGAGCAGTTCTTC.

Here the CDR3 DNA reads TGCGCCAGCAGCTCAATACGACCGGGTCTTCCCGGGAACGAGCAGTACTTC. Its protein product is CASSSIRPGLPGNEQYF. The chain couples TRBV5-1 to TRBJ2-7; D might be TRBD2 (5 bases). The V gene's germline CDR1 is SGHRS and CDR2 YFSETQ. Trimming stripped 3 bases from V and 5 bases from J, with 24 bases between. This CDR3 comprises 17 residues.

CDR3 nucleotides: TGTGCCTGGAGTGCCCCCCCAGGGGGGACTGAAGCTTTCTTT. Its protein product is CAWSAPPGGTEAFF. The rearrangement joins TRBV30 to TRBJ1-1, with 7 positions matching TRBD1. Looked up from germline, CDR1 is GTSNPN and CDR2 is SVGIG (reference sequence). The ends lost 1 base at V and 5 bases at J; junction bases unmatched: 7. This CDR3 is 14 amino acids long.

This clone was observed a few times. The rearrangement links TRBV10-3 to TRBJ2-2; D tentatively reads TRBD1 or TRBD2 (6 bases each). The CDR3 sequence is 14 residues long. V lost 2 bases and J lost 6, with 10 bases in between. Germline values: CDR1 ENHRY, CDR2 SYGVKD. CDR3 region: CAISEKGGPGELFF. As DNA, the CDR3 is TGTGCCATCAGTGAGAAGGGGGGCCCCGGGGAGCTGTTTTTT.

The CDR3, as DNA: TGTGCCAGCAGTTTACAACAGGGTCGGTTGAATGGCTACACCTTC. Translation: CASSLQQGRLNGYTF. The chain combines TRBV27 with TRBJ1-2; TRBD1 might be the D (6 bases). V dropped 2 bases and J dropped 6 bases, with 16 bases sitting between them. The CDR3 consists of 15 residues. CDR1 is MNHEY, CDR2 SMNVEV, per germline (reference sequence).

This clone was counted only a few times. CDR3 DNA: TGTGCCAGCAGTGAGCTCATCACCGGGGAGCTGTTTTTT. It codes for CASSELITGELFF. The chain couples TRBV6-1 to TRBJ2-2; D remains ambiguous. The CDR3 is 13 residues long. Germline values: CDR1 MNHNS, CDR2 SASEGT. V lost 3 bases to trimming and J lost 4 bases, with 6 bases between them.

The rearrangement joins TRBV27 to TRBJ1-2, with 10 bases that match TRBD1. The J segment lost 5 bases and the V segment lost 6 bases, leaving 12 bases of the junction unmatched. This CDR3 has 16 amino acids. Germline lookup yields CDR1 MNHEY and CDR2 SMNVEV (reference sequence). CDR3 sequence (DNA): TGTGCCAGCAGCCGATTCGCGACAGGGGGCAAGTATGGCTACACCTTC. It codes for CASSRFATGGKYGYTF.

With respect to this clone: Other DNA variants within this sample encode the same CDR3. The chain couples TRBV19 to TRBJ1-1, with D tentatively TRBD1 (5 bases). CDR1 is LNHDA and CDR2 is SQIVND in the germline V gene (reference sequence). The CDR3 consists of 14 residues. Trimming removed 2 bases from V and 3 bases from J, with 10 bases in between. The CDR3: CASSILGRDTEAFF. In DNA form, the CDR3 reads TGTGCCAGTAGTATACTGGGCAGGGACACTGAAGCTTTCTTT.

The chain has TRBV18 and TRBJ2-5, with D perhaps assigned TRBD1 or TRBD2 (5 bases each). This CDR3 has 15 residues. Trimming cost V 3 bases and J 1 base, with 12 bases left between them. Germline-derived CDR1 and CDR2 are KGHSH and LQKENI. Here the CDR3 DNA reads TGTGCCAGCTCACCCCCGGGGCACCCCCAAGAGACCCAGTACTTC. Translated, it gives CASSPPGHPQETQYF.